This T cell receptor (beta chain) is from a study of control samples from healthy donors and cancer patients. TCRdb's table, derived via immunoSEQ multiplex PCR, lists solely in-frame clones and lacks some. The sample contains 160,000 or so clones, about 94% of which appear only once. This sequence was found in a woman between 40 and 55 years old in good health. Source material: blood.

CDR3 nucleotides: TGTGCCAGCAGCCAAGTTCTCATGGGCAGGGTCAACACTGAAGCTTTCTTT. Translated: CASSQVLMGRVNTEAFF. The chain links TRBV3-1 (or the pseudogene TRBV3-2) to TRBJ1-1, with D tentatively TRBD1 (5 bases). CDR3 length: 17 amino acids. The germline gives CDR1 LGHDT, CDR2 YNNKEL (reference sequence). Trimming took off 1 base at V and 2 bases at J, with 17 bases between the two ends.